This passage covers 6 T cell receptor beta chains from one sample sequenced in a study of identical twins. TCRdb redid the calling of the 5' RACE reads with MiXCR, one entry per CDR3 protein. This table has roughly 720,000 distinct CDR3 sequences, roughly 18% appearing once. This sample was shared with a second study, whose subject was T cells expressing NK-cell markers.

Sequencing input: PBMCs. These receptors originate from a woman between 18 and 29 years old in good health.

This clonotype came up a few times. This sequence joins TRBV15 and TRBJ1-2; D not certain. Germline V gene sequence: CDR1 LNHNV, CDR2 YYDKDF (reference sequence). This CDR3 has 18 residues. Trimming left V 0 bases short and J 1 base short, with 18 bases between. The CDR3 loop reads CATSRDLSVVRNNYGYTF. In DNA, the CDR3 is TGTGCCACCAGCAGAGATCTGAGTGTGGTCAGGAATAACTATGGCTACACCTTC.

This chain links TRBV5-1 with TRBJ2-1; 7 nucleotides match TRBD2. The CDR3 covers 14 residues. The V and J ends lost 4 bases and 8 bases, in that order; junction bases with no gene match: 9. The germline gives CDR1 SGHRS, CDR2 YFSETQ. The CDR3 region is CASSLTGGNDEQFF. The CDR3 nucleotides read TGCGCCAGCAGCCTTACCGGGGGGAACGATGAGCAGTTCTTC.

This clonotype has just a few counts. The chain combines TRBV30 with TRBJ2-1, with TRBD2 matching 9 bases. Germline CDR1 and CDR2: GTSNPN and SVGIG (reference sequence). V gave up 8 bases and J gave up 7 bases; unmatched junction bases: 12. The CDR3 contains 14 residues. CDR3 sequence reads: CAGELGLAKNEQFF. The CDR3 DNA reads TGTGCCGGAGAGCTGGGACTAGCTAAGAATGAGCAGTTCTTC.

This clonotype was picked up a small number of times. The chain combines TRBV27 with TRBJ2-1, with 7 bases lining up with TRBD2. Germline V CDR1 and CDR2: MNHEY, SMNVEV (reference sequence). After removal of 6 bases from V and 6 bases from J, the junction contained 8 bases not matched to a gene. The CDR3 totals 14 residues. The DNA for the CDR3 is TGTGCCAGCAGGCAACGGGGGGTGGTCAATGAGCAGTTCTTC. Residues: CASRQRGVVNEQFF.

V gene TRBV12-3 or TRBV12-4 combines with J gene TRBJ2-1, with D hard to call. Trimming took off 0 bases at V and 10 bases at J, with 7 bases between the two ends. This CDR3 contains 12 residues. This CDR3 reads CASSLAHWEQFF. CDR3 DNA sequence: TGTGCCAGCAGTTTAGCCCACTGGGAGCAGTTCTTC.

This clonotype was detected a few times. The V and J genes are TRBV5-1 and TRBJ2-1; D is ambiguous. Trimming cost V 0 bases and J 2 bases, with 9 bases left between them. Germline CDR1 reads SGHRS; CDR2 reads YFSETQ. This CDR3 spans 15 amino acids. The CDR3 spells CASSLESRTYNEQFF. The CDR3 DNA is TGCGCCAGCAGCTTGGAGAGCAGAACCTACAATGAGCAGTTCTTC.